This TCR beta chain was sequenced during a study of blood T cell repertoires in COVID-19. Assay used: immunoSEQ multiplex PCR; TCRdb lists only in-frame clones, some missing. The sample yields under 350,000 clones, roughly 91% seen once. The sequenced sample was peripheral blood. The TCR sequence derives from a woman in her 30s with COVID-19, enrolled during active disease.

DNA of the CDR3: TGTGCCACCAGCAGGACTCTAGCGGGGGCCCTGAACACCGGGGAGCTGTTTTTT. It specifies CATSRTLAGALNTGELFF. This sequence joins TRBV15 and TRBJ2-2, with 10 bases identical to TRBD2. After removal of 3 bases from V and 1 base from J, the junction contained 8 bases not matched to a gene. Germline loops: CDR1 LNHNV, CDR2 YYDKDF (reference sequence). This CDR3 region has 18 residues.